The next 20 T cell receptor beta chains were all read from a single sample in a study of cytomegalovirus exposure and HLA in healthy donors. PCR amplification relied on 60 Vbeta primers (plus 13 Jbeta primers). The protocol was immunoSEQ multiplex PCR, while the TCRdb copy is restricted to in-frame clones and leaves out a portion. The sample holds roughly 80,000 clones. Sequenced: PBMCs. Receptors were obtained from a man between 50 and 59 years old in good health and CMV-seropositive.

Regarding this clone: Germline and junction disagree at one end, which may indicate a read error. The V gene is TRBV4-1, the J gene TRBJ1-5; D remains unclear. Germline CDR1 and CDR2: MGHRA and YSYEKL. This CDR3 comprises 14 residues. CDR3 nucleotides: TGCGCCAACAGCCAAGAGGGAGGGAATCAGCCCCAGCATTTT. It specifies CANSQEGGNQPQHF.

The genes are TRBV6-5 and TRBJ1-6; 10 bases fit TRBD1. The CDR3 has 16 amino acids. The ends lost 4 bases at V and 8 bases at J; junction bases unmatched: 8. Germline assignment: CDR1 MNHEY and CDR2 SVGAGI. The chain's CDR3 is CASSLTSGTGDSPLHF. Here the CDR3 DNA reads TGTGCCAGCAGTTTAACCTCCGGGACAGGGGATTCACCCCTCCACTTT.

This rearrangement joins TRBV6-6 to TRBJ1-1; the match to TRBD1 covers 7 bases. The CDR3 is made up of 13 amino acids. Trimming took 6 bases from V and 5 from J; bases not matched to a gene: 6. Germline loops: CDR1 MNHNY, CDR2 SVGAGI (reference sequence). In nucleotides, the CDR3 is TGTGCCAGCAGCCGCCCGACAGGGACTGAAGCTTTCTTT. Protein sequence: CASSRPTGTEAFF.

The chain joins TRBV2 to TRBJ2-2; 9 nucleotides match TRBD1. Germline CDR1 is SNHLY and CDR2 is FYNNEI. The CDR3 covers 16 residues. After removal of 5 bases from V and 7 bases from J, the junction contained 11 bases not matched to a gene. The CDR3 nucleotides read TGTGCCAGCAGTTCCGAGAGGGGGGGACAGGGCGGGGAGCTGTTTTTT. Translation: CASSSERGGQGGELFF.

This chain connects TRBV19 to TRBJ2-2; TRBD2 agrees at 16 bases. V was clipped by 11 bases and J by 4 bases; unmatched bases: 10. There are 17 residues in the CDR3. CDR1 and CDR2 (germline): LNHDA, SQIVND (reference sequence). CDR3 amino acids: CACGGTSGRAGTGELFF. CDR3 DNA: TGTGCCTGCGGGGGGACTAGCGGGAGGGCCGGCACCGGGGAGCTGTTTTTT.

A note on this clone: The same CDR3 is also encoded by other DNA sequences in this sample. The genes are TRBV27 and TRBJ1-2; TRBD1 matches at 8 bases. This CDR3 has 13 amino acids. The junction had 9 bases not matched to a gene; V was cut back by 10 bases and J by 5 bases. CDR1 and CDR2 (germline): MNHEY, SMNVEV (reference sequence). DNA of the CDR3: TGTGCCACCCTACCTGACAGGGGTTATGGCTACACCTTC. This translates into CATLPDRGYGYTF.

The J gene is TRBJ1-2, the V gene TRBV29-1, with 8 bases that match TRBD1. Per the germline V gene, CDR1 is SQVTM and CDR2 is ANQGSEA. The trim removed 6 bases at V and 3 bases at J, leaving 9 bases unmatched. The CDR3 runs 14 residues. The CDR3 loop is CSVPRGQRDYGYTF. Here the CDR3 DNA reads TGCAGCGTCCCCAGGGGGCAAAGGGACTATGGCTACACCTTC. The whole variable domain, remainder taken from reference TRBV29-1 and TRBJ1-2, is SAVISQKPSRDICQRGTSLTIQCQVDSQVTMMFWYRQQPGQSLTLIATANQGSEATYESGFVIDKFPISRPNLTFSTLTVSNMSPEDSSIYLCSVPRGQRDYGYTFGSGTRLTVV.

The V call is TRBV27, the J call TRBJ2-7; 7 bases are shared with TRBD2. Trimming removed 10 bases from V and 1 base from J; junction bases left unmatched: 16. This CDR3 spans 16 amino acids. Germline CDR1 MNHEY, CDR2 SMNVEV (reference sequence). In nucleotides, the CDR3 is TGTGCCACCCATGAAGGCGGGGTCGGGGGGTCCTACGAGCAGTACTTC. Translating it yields CATHEGGVGGSYEQYF.

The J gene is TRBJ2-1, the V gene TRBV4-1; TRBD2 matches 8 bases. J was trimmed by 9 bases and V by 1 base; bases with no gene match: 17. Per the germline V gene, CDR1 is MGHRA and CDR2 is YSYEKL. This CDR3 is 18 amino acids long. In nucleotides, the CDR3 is TGCGCCAGCAGCCAAGCTGCCAGGGGACTAGAGGTCCGCGGTGAGCAGTTCTTC. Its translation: CASSQAARGLEVRGEQFF.

The CDR3 sequence is CASSPTGGYNEQFF. The CDR3 DNA sequence: TGTGCCAGCAGCCCCACAGGGGGCTACAATGAGCAGTTCTTC. The gene calls are TRBV7-9 and TRBJ2-1; 8 bases are shared with TRBD1. V lost 5 bases and J lost 3; bases outside the gene matches: 3. Germline V gene data show CDR1 as SEHNR and CDR2 as FQNEAQ (reference sequence). The CDR3 runs 14 residues.

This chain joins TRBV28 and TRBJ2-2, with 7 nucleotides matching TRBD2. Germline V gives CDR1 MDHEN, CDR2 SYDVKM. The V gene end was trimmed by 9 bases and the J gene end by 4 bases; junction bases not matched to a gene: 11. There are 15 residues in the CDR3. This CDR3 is CASTLGGSRTGELFF. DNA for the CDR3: TGTGCCAGTACGCTGGGGGGGTCACGCACCGGGGAGCTGTTTTTT.

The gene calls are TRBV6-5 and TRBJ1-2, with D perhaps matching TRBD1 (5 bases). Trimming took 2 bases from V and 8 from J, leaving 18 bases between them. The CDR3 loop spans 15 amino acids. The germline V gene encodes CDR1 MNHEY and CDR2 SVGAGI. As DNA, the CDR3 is TGTGCCAGCAGTTACCAGAGTCGGGGGAGTGGAGGCTACACCTTC. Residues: CASSYQSRGSGGYTF.

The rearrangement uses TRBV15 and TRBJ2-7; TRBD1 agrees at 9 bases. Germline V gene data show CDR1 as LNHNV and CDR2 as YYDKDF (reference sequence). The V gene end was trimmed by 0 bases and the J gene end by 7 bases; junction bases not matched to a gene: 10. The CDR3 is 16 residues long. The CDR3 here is CATSRDLGTGPGEQYF. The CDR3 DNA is TGTGCCACCAGCAGAGATCTCGGGACAGGGCCTGGGGAGCAGTACTTC.

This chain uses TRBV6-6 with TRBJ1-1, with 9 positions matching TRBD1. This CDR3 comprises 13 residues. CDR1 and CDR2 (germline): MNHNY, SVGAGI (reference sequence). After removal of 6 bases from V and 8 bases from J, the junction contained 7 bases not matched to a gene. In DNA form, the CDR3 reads TGTGCCAGCAGCCAAACGACAGGGGGGGAAGCTTTCTTT. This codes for CASSQTTGGEAFF.

The CDR3 spells CASRETGSIYGYTF. DNA for the CDR3: TGTGCCAGCAGGGAGACAGGGAGCATCTATGGCTACACCTTC. The chain joins TRBV6-1 to TRBJ1-2; 7 bases are a match to TRBD1. The CDR3 loop spans 14 amino acids. Looked up from germline, CDR1 is MNHNS and CDR2 is SASEGT. V trimming: 6 bases; J trimming: 4 bases; junction bases outside the gene matches: 8.

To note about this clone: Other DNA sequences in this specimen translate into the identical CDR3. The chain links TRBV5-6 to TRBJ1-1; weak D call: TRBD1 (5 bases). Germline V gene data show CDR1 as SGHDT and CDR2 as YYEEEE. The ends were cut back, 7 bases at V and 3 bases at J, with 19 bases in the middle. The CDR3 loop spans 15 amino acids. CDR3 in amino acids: CASARLGPSHTEAFF. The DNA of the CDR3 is TGTGCCAGCGCTCGCTTGGGGCCATCTCACACTGAAGCTTTCTTT.

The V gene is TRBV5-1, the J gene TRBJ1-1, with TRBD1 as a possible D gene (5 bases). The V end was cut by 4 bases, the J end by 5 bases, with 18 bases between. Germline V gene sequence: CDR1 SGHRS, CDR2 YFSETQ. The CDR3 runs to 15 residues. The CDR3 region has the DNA TGCGCCAGCAGCCCGACCATATCCAGGGATACTGAAGCTTTCTTT. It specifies CASSPTISRDTEAFF.

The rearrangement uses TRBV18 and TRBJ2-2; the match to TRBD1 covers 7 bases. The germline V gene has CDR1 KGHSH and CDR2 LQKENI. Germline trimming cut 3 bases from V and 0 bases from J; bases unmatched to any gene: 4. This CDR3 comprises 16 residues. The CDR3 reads CASSPTGKANTGELFF. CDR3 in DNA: TGTGCCAGCTCACCGACAGGGAAGGCGAACACCGGGGAGCTGTTTTTT.

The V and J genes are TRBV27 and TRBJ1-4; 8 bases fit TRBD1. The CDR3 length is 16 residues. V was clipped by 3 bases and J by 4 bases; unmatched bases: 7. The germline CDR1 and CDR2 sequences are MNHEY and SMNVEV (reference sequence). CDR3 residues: CASSFHDRGNNEKLFF. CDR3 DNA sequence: TGTGCCAGCAGTTTTCATGACAGGGGAAATAATGAAAAACTGTTTTTT.

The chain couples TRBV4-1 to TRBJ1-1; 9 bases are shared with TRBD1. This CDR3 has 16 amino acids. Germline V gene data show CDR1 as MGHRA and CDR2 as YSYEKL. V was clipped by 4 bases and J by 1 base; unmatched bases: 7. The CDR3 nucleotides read TGCGCCAGCAGCCTTGGACAGGGGACTTCGAACACTGAAGCTTTCTTT. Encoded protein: CASSLGQGTSNTEAFF.